The sequence of this T cell receptor (beta chain) was determined in a study of T cell repertoires in cytomegalovirus infection. In its sample, this clonotype was seen a few times. The antigen remains undetermined. CDR1 and CDR2 from the germline V gene are SGHTA and FQGNSA. This CDR3 is built from 17 residues. The trim removed 2 bases at V and 9 bases at J, leaving 13 bases unmatched. TCRdb recomputed calls from the reads with MiXCR, one row per CDR3 protein. The sample carries 450,000 to 600,000 distinct CDR3 sequences, roughly 46% recorded once. The gene calls are TRBV7-2 and TRBJ2-1, with 10 nucleotides matching TRBD1. The sequences come from cultured PBMCs, collected from culture after CMV antigen stimulation. The clonotype was recovered from a human donor in good health (CMV status not recorded). Some clones in this sample may be carry-over from other donors' samples. CDR3 sequence reads: CASSLPRGTGVLGEQFF. In DNA form, the CDR3 reads TGTGCCAGCAGCTTACCCCGCGGGACAGGGGTGTTAGGTGAGCAGTTCTTC.